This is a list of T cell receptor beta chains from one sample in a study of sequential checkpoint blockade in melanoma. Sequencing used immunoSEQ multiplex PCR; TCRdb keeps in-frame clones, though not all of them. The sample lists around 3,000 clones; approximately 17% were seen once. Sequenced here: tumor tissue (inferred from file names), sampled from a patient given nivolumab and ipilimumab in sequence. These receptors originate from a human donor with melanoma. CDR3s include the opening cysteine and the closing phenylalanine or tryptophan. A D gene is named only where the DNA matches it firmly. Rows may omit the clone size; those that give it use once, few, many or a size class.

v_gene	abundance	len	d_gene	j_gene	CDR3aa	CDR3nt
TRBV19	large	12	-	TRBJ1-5	CASRGGNQPQHF	TGTGCCAGTAGGGGCGGGAATCAGCCCCAGCATTTT
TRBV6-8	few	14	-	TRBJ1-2	CASMSRGVHLGYTF	TGTGCCAGCATGTCTCGGGGCGTCCATTTGGGCTACACCTTC
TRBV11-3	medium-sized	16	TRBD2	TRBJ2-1	CASSLRGFNSYNEQFF	TGTGCCAGCAGCTTGCGGGGGTTTAACTCCTACAATGAGCAGTTCTTC
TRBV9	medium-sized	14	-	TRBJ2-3	CASSASMRADTQYF	TGTGCCAGCAGCGCATCCATGCGGGCAGATACGCAGTATTTT
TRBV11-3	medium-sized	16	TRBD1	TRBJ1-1	CASSLGLGQGNTEAFF	TGTGCCAGCAGCTTAGGTCTGGGACAGGGGAACACTGAAGCTTTCTTT
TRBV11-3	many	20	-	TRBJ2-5	CASSLYETPNPGGNQETQYF	TGTGCCAGCAGCCTTTACGAAACCCCAAACCCTGGCGGTAACCAAGAGACCCAGTACTTC
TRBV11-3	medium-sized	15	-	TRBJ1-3	CASSYPGTEGNTIYF	TGTGCCAGCAGTTACCCCGGGACGGAGGGAAACACCATATATTTT
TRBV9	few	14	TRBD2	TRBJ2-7	CASSGGLAGYEQYF	TGTGCCAGCAGCGGGGGACTAGCGGGCTACGAGCAGTACTTC
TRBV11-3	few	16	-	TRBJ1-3	CASSLDGPSSGNTIYF	TGTGCCAGCAGCTTAGATGGGCCGAGCTCTGGAAACACCATATATTTT
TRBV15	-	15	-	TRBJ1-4	CATSRYTATNEKLFF	TGTGCCACCAGCCGATACACCGCAACTAATGAAAAACTGTTTTTT
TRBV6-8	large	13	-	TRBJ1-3	CASSYGEGNTIYF	TGTGCCAGCAGTTACGGGGAGGGAAACACCATATATTTT
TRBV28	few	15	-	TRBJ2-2	CASGRTGQPGGELFF	TGTGCCAGCGGGAGGACAGGTCAACCCGGCGGGGAGCTGTTTTTT